The present entry profiles one T cell receptor (beta chain) with its context. Its antigen is not known. Germline V gene lookup returns CDR1 MNHEY and CDR2 SMNVEV (reference sequence). V shed 2 bases, J shed 7 bases, and the junction held 5 bases outside the gene matches. This CDR3 is built from 14 residues. The treatment here: some 19 received Ad26.COV2.S at low or high dose, single or two shots; several received placebo; per-sample allocation not given. Samples analyzed were those drawn on day 63 after the first vaccine or placebo injection. This entry is derived from a study of Ad26.COV2.S vaccination and SARS-CoV-2 variants. The wider study: Doses of Ad26.COV2.S were injected into muscle once or twice, 56 days apart. Study outcomes and limitations: Relative to placebo recipients, vaccine recipients exhibited elevated spike-specific TCR breadth.

The method was immunoSEQ multiplex PCR; TCRdb's version includes in-frame clones alone and lacks a portion of them. The sample shows 350,000 to 500,000 clones, around 91% of them seen only once. This clonotype was obtained from a person between 18 and 65 years old who received the Ad26.COV2.S COVID-19 vaccine or a placebo. V and J are TRBV27 and TRBJ1-5; TRBD1 matches 7 bases. The source was peripheral blood, collected in a trial of Ad26.COV2.S vaccine versus placebo. The CDR3 sequence is CASSLTGVRQPQHF. For the CDR3, the DNA is TGTGCCAGCAGTTTAACAGGGGTTAGGCAGCCCCAGCATTTT.